What follows are 25 T cell receptor beta chains derived from one specimen sequenced in a study of Ad26.COV2.S vaccination and SARS-CoV-2 variants. The treatment denotes: about 20 received Ad26.COV2.S at low or high dose, single or two shots; a few received placebo; per-sample allocation not given. The study sampled participants on day 63 after the first vaccine or placebo injection. The assay was immunoSEQ multiplex PCR, and TCRdb's table has in-frame clones only and misses some. Among fewer than 900,000 clones listed, roughly 90% were seen once. Sequences were derived from peripheral blood, sampled in a trial of Ad26.COV2.S vaccine versus placebo. Receptors originate from a person between 18 and 60 years old who received the Ad26.COV2.S COVID-19 vaccine or a placebo.

The rearrangement joins TRBV3-1 (or the pseudogene TRBV3-2) to TRBJ2-1; no clear D. The CDR3 contains 17 residues. From germline, CDR1 is LGHDT and CDR2 YNNKEL (reference sequence). Trimming removed 4 bases from V and 4 bases from J, with 20 bases in between. In nucleotides, the CDR3 is TGTGCCAGCAGCCCAAGTAGGCGCAGGTCCGTGTACAATGAGCAGTTCTTC. Encoded protein: CASSPSRRRSVYNEQFF.

The count of this clone is one. The gene calls are TRBV7-6 and TRBJ2-3; D is uncertain. From germline, CDR1 is SGHVS and CDR2 FNYEAQ. Deletions cut 1 base from V and 0 bases from J, with 14 bases between. This CDR3 contains 17 residues. The CDR3 loop reads CASSLVLEPLSTDTQYF. The DNA for the CDR3 is TGTGCCAGCAGCTTAGTTTTGGAGCCCCTAAGCACAGATACGCAGTATTTT.

The rearrangement uses TRBV9 and TRBJ2-7, with 10 bases identical to TRBD2. The CDR3 covers 15 residues. Germline loops: CDR1 SGDLS, CDR2 YYNGEE. V trimming: 0 bases; J trimming: 4 bases; junction bases outside the gene matches: 4. This CDR3 is CASSVGGLAKYEQYF. In DNA, the CDR3 is TGTGCCAGCAGCGTAGGGGGACTAGCGAAGTACGAGCAGTACTTC.

V gene TRBV19 combines with J gene TRBJ1-4; 7 bases are a match to TRBD1. CDR1 and CDR2 from the germline V gene are LNHDA and SQIVND (reference sequence). The CDR3 has 17 residues. Trimming at V came to 2 bases and at J to 5 bases, leaving 11 bases not matched to a gene. The chain's CDR3 is CASSITHSGGSNEKLFF. The CDR3 DNA reads TGTGCCAGTAGTATAACCCACTCAGGGGGAAGCAATGAAAAACTGTTTTTT. Drawing the rest from reference TRBV19 and TRBJ1-4, the complete variable domain is DGGITQSPKYLFRKEGQNVTLSCEQNLNHDAMYWYRQDPGQGLRLIYYSQIVNDFQKGDIAEGYSVSREKKESFPLTVTSAQKNPTAFYLCASSITHSGGSNEKLFFGSGTQLSVL.

In this sample, this clone turned up once. The chain recombines TRBV3-1 (or the pseudogene TRBV3-2) with TRBJ1-2, with D maybe TRBD1 (5 bases). Per germline, CDR1 LGHDT and CDR2 YNNKEL (reference sequence). This CDR3 comprises 18 residues. V gave up 1 base and J gave up 0 bases, with 18 bases separating them. The CDR3 here is CASSQGSRQGLTNYGYTF. The CDR3 DNA reads as TGTGCCAGCAGCCAAGGGTCGCGGCAGGGACTAACTAACTATGGCTACACCTTC.

The count of this clone is one. This chain links TRBV6-5 with TRBJ2-1; 7 bases are shared with TRBD1. From germline, CDR1 is MNHEY and CDR2 SVGAGI. This CDR3 contains 15 residues. V shed 6 bases and J 2 bases; nucleotides not matched to a gene: 7. Here the CDR3 DNA reads TGTGCCAGCAGGGGTCCGGGACAGACCTACAATGAGCAGTTCTTC. Its translation: CASRGPGQTYNEQFF.

The V gene is TRBV11-2, the J gene TRBJ2-3, with 8 bases that match TRBD2. CDR1 and CDR2 (germline): SGHAT, FQNNGV. J gave up 5 bases and V 5 bases, and 9 bases lay outside the gene matches. The CDR3 consists of 15 residues. The CDR3 is CASSLPGREVDTQYF. The CDR3 nucleotides read TGTGCCAGCAGCCTCCCCGGGCGGGAGGTAGATACGCAGTATTTT. Combining the CDR3 with reference TRBV11-2 and TRBJ2-3 gives the whole variable domain EAGVAQSPRYKIIEKRQSVAFWCNPISGHATLYWYQQILGQGPKLLIQFQNNGVVDDSQLPKDRFSAERLKGVDSTLKIQPAKLEDSAVYLCASSLPGREVDTQYFGPGTRLTVL.

This rearrangement joins TRBV6-5 to TRBJ2-2; D gene uncertain. V dropped 8 bases and J dropped 3 bases, with 7 bases sitting between them. CDR1 is MNHEY, CDR2 SVGAGI, per germline. The CDR3 contains 12 residues. CDR3 in DNA: TGTGCCAGCCAGACCGACACCGGGGAGCTGTTTTTT. Its translation is CASQTDTGELFF.

The chain recombines TRBV5-4 with TRBJ1-1; perhaps TRBD1 as D (5 bases). In germline, CDR1 is SGHNT, CDR2 YYREEE (reference sequence). V lost 1 base and J lost 2, with 24 bases in between. The CDR3 loop spans 19 amino acids. CDR3 sequence: CASSLRYMKTRQQNTEAFF. The CDR3 DNA sequence: TGTGCCAGCAGCTTGAGGTATATGAAGACAAGACAGCAAAACACTGAAGCTTTCTTT.

The genes are TRBV6-5 and TRBJ1-4, with a possible D match to TRBD1 (6 bases). Trimming took 2 bases from V and 7 from J, leaving 14 bases between them. This CDR3 has 15 amino acids. CDR1 is MNHEY and CDR2 is SVGAGI in the germline V gene. As DNA, the CDR3 is TGTGCCAGCAGTTACCTGAGGGGGGGCGGTGAAAAACTGTTTTTT. Its protein is CASSYLRGGGEKLFF.

The chain employs TRBV7-9 and TRBJ1-1; D unresolved. The CDR3 has 14 residues. V dropped 5 bases and J dropped 1 base, with 11 bases sitting between them. Germline values: CDR1 SEHNR, CDR2 FQNEAQ (reference sequence). The DNA of the CDR3 is TGTGCCAGCAGCATTACCTTAAAGAACACTGAAGCTTTCTTT. As protein: CASSITLKNTEAFF.

The chain employs TRBV10-1 and TRBJ2-3; 7 bases agree with TRBD2. The junction had 5 bases not matched to a gene; V was cut back by 0 bases and J by 5 bases. This CDR3 region has 15 residues. CDR1 is WNHNN and CDR2 is SYGVQD in the germline V gene (reference sequence). The chain's CDR3 is CASSESSAGEDTQYF. CDR3 nucleotides: TGCGCCAGCAGTGAGTCGAGCGCGGGAGAAGATACGCAGTATTTT.

This CDR3 is CASSQRLAGETQYF. For the CDR3, the DNA is TGTGCCAGCAGCCAAAGGCTAGCGGGAGAGACCCAGTACTTC. The chain joins TRBV4-2 to TRBJ2-5; TRBD2 matches 8 bases. Looked up from germline, CDR1 is LGHNA and CDR2 is YNFKEQ. The CDR3 has 14 amino acids. The V segment lost 2 bases and the J segment 4 bases; nucleotides outside the gene matches: 3.

This clone was observed a single time. J is TRBJ2-2 and V is TRBV3-1 (or the pseudogene TRBV3-2); D gene ambiguous. The germline V and J ends were trimmed by 1 base and 6 bases, with 6 bases remaining between them. The CDR3 is made up of 13 amino acids. Per germline, CDR1 LGHDT and CDR2 YNNKEL (reference sequence). The CDR3 DNA reads as TGTGCCAGCAGCCAAGGTTCGGCCGGGGAGCTGTTTTTT. Translating it yields CASSQGSAGELFF.

V gene TRBV3-1 (or the pseudogene TRBV3-2) combines with J gene TRBJ2-7; D unclear. V lost 5 bases to trimming and J lost 4 bases, with 9 bases between them. CDR1 LGHDT and CDR2 YNNKEL come from the germline V gene (reference sequence). This CDR3 spans 12 amino acids. Here the CDR3 reads CASSSSDYEQYF. CDR3 sequence (DNA): TGTGCCAGCAGCTCGTCGGATTACGAGCAGTACTTC.

This clone showed up just once. V is TRBV6-2 or TRBV6-3 and J is TRBJ1-6; 7 positions match TRBD1. Trimming at V came to 1 base and at J to 4 bases, leaving 7 bases not matched to a gene. This CDR3 is 17 amino acids long. Germline V gives CDR1 MNHEY, CDR2 SVGEGT. CDR3 nucleotides: TGTGCCAGCAGTTACTTCCAGGGGGTAGGATATAATTCACCCCTCCACTTT. Its translation: CASSYFQGVGYNSPLHF.

The rearrangement uses TRBV27 and TRBJ1-2, with D tentatively TRBD1 (5 bases). The CDR3 has 13 residues. V gave up 6 bases and J gave up 4 bases, with 12 bases separating them. Germline V gives CDR1 MNHEY, CDR2 SMNVEV (reference sequence). In DNA form, the CDR3 reads TGTGCCAGCAGGAGTACGGGGACCTATGGCTACACCTTC. It is translated as CASRSTGTYGYTF.

This clone was observed a handful of times. The V call is TRBV3-1 (or the pseudogene TRBV3-2), the J call TRBJ2-7, with D perhaps being TRBD1 or TRBD2 (5 bases each). There are 15 residues in the CDR3. Germline V CDR1 and CDR2: LGHDT, YNNKEL (reference sequence). V was pared by 4 bases and J by 0 bases, with 13 bases between. This CDR3 reads CASSPPGTLSYEQYF. The CDR3 nucleotides are TGTGCCAGCAGCCCTCCGGGGACGCTCTCCTACGAGCAGTACTTC.

J is TRBJ1-2 and V is TRBV18; the D gene is possibly TRBD1 (5 bases). Deletions cut 1 base from V and 0 bases from J, with 18 bases between. Germline lookup yields CDR1 KGHSH and CDR2 LQKENI. The CDR3 totals 18 residues. CDR3 DNA sequence: TGTGCCAGCTCACCACAGGGTCCGCTGGGGGGACCTAACTATGGCTACACCTTC. Its protein product is CASSPQGPLGGPNYGYTF.

The chain joins TRBV5-5 to TRBJ1-4, with a possible D match to TRBD1 (5 bases). The germline V gene has CDR1 SGHKS and CDR2 YYEKEE (reference sequence). The ends were cut back, 2 bases at V and 4 bases at J, with 12 bases in the middle. This CDR3 contains 15 residues. The CDR3 DNA sequence: TGTGCCAGCAGCTTAAGTGGGACGGGTAATGAAAAACTGTTTTTT. It encodes CASSLSGTGNEKLFF.

Turning to this clone: Other DNA sequences of this sample code for an identical CDR3. CDR3 bases: TGTGCCAGCTCACCGGGACCCTCGAGCTCCTACGAGCAGTACTTC. Amino acids: CASSPGPSSSYEQYF. V is TRBV18 and J is TRBJ2-7; either TRBD1 or TRBD2 may fit D (5 bases each). From germline, CDR1 is KGHSH and CDR2 LQKENI. The CDR3 spans 15 residues. The germline V and J ends were trimmed by 3 bases and 0 bases, with 12 bases remaining between them. Drawing the rest from reference TRBV18 and TRBJ2-7, the complete variable domain is NAGVMQNPRHLVRRRGQEARLRCSPMKGHSHVYWYRQLPEEGLKFMVYLQKENIIDESGMPKERFSAEFPKEGPSILRIQQVVRGDSAAYFCASSPGPSSSYEQYFGPGTRLTVT.

The V gene is TRBV7-2, the J gene TRBJ2-6; no definite D call. The CDR3 contains 17 residues. V dropped 8 bases and J dropped 0 bases, with 17 bases sitting between them. Germline CDR1 SGHTA, CDR2 FQGNSA. The DNA for the CDR3 is TGTGCCAGCCGCTCGACATGGGATTTCTCTGGGGCCAACGTCCTGACTTTC. Residues: CASRSTWDFSGANVLTF.

The gene calls are TRBV2 and TRBJ1-5; D remains unclear. The CDR3 is made up of 11 amino acids. Germline loops: CDR1 SNHLY, CDR2 FYNNEI. The CDR3 sequence is CAVGSNQPQHF. DNA of the CDR3: TGTGCAGTGGGTAGCAATCAGCCCCAGCATTTT.

The chain couples TRBV6-2 or TRBV6-3 to TRBJ1-5; 7 nucleotides align to TRBD1. The CDR3 is 17 residues long. Germline V gene data show CDR1 as MNHEY and CDR2 as SVGEGT. After removal of 4 bases from V and 2 bases from J, the junction contained 11 bases not matched to a gene. CDR3 DNA sequence: TGTGCCAGCAGTTTGGGGGAACAGGGGTTAGGCAATCAGCCCCAGCATTTT. Amino acids: CASSLGEQGLGNQPQHF.

Remarks on this clone: A junction boundary mismatches the germline segment, possibly from a read error. V usage is TRBV5-4 and J usage is TRBJ1-2; TRBD1 matches 7 bases. In germline, CDR1 is SGHNT, CDR2 YYREEE (reference sequence). This CDR3 is built from 12 residues. The CDR3 region has the DNA TGTGCCAGCAGCTCGAACAGGGGTATTTTCTTCTTC. The encoded protein is CASSSNRGIFFF.